Presented here are 22 T cell receptor beta chains from one specimen sequenced in a study of T cell changes during pregnancy in multiple sclerosis. Some clones are missing from TCRdb's copy, which holds only in-frame ones; the method was immunoSEQ multiplex PCR. Of tens of thousands of clones in the sample, 70% to 90% were seen once. The sample consisted of CD4+ T cells from peripheral blood mononuclear cells, taken after pregnancy. Receptors originate from a female donor with multiple sclerosis, enrolled in a pregnancy study.

The CDR3 spells CASSLSLGSPLHF. The DNA of the CDR3 is TGTGCCAGCAGCTTATCCCTCGGTTCACCCCTCCACTTT. The rearrangement uses TRBV11-3 and TRBJ1-6, with D uncertain. V was pared by 2 bases and J by 9 bases, with 8 bases between. From germline, CDR1 is SGHNT and CDR2 YENEEA. The CDR3 has 13 residues.

The chain combines TRBV5-1 with TRBJ2-1, with TRBD1 matching over 11 bases. The J segment lost 9 bases and the V segment lost 3 bases, leaving 8 bases of the junction unmatched. Germline CDR1 reads SGHRS; CDR2 reads YFSETQ. There are 15 residues in the CDR3. CDR3 in amino acids: CASSSGQGAQVEQFF. The CDR3 DNA reads TGCGCCAGCAGCTCCGGACAGGGGGCGCAGGTTGAGCAGTTCTTC. Together with reference TRBV5-1 and TRBJ2-1, the CDR3 gives the full variable domain: KAGVTQTPRYLIKTRGQQVTLSCSPISGHRSVSWYQQTPGQGLQFLFEYFSETQRNKGNFPGRFSGRQFSNSRSEMNVSTLELGDSALYLCASSSGQGAQVEQFFGPGTRLTVL.

This chain joins TRBV9 and TRBJ2-5; D uncertain. The germline V gene encodes CDR1 SGDLS and CDR2 YYNGEE. The CDR3 covers 13 residues. The V end was cut by 7 bases, the J end by 3 bases, with 13 bases between. CDR3 in amino acids: CASARAYKETQYF. The CDR3 DNA sequence: TGTGCCAGCGCACGAGCCTATAAAGAGACCCAGTACTTC.

This rearrangement joins TRBV4-3 to TRBJ2-3, with TRBD2 as a possible D gene (7 bases). CDR3 length: 17 residues. The V and J ends lost 3 bases and 5 bases respectively, with 21 bases between them. Germline V gene lookup returns CDR1 LGHNA and CDR2 YSLEER. The CDR3 sequence is CASSQGPGGGQVDTQYF. CDR3 coding DNA: TGCGCCAGCAGCCAGGGACCTGGGGGGGGGCAGGTAGATACGCAGTATTTT.

This clone was seen more than once but under ten times. The chain is built from TRBV2 and TRBJ1-2, with 7 bases that match TRBD1. This CDR3 contains 13 residues. V trimming: 7 bases; J trimming: 4 bases; junction bases outside the gene matches: 6. The germline V gene encodes CDR1 SNHLY and CDR2 FYNNEI. For the CDR3, the DNA is TGTGCCAGCAAGACAGGGCTGACCTATGGCTACACCTTC. Translation gives CASKTGLTYGYTF.

This CDR3 reads CASSLGTEETQYF. The CDR3 coding sequence is TGTGCCAGTAGTCTTGGGACTGAAGAGACCCAGTACTTC. The J gene is TRBJ2-5, the V gene TRBV19; possibly TRBD2 for D (6 bases). CDR1 is LNHDA and CDR2 is SQIVND in the germline V gene (reference sequence). This CDR3 region has 13 residues. The V end lost 5 bases, the J end lost 3 bases, and 10 bases lay between the germline ends.

The CDR3 spells CASRLAVDNEQFF. For the CDR3, the DNA is TGCGCCAGCAGACTAGCGGTAGACAATGAGCAGTTCTTC. This rearrangement joins TRBV5-1 to TRBJ2-1, with 8 bases lining up with TRBD2. This CDR3 is 13 amino acids long. V was pared by 5 bases and J by 5 bases, with 3 bases of the junction left unmatched. Germline lookup yields CDR1 SGHRS and CDR2 YFSETQ. The full variable domain, its missing parts supplied by reference TRBV5-1 and TRBJ2-1, is KAGVTQTPRYLIKTRGQQVTLSCSPISGHRSVSWYQQTPGQGLQFLFEYFSETQRNKGNFPGRFSGRQFSNSRSEMNVSTLELGDSALYLCASRLAVDNEQFFGPGTRLTVL.

The chain has TRBV4-2 and TRBJ2-5, with 7 bases fitting TRBD2. From germline, CDR1 is LGHNA and CDR2 YNFKEQ. Trimming cost V 4 bases and J 2 bases; bases outside gene matches: 10. CDR3 length: 16 residues. CDR3 coding DNA: TGTGCCAGCAGCCTAGGTAGCGGGTCCGAACAAGAGACCCAGTACTTC. Translated, it gives CASSLGSGSEQETQYF.

The gene calls are TRBV5-1 and TRBJ1-1, with 7 bases aligning to TRBD1. Germline CDR1 reads SGHRS; CDR2 reads YFSETQ. The CDR3 is 13 residues long. J was trimmed by 1 base and V by 3 bases; bases with no gene match: 0. CDR3 coding DNA: TGCGCCAGCAGCTGGGACAGGAACACTGAAGCTTTCTTT. This sequence encodes CASSWDRNTEAFF. The full variable domain, completed using reference TRBV5-1 and TRBJ1-1, is KAGVTQTPRYLIKTRGQQVTLSCSPISGHRSVSWYQQTPGQGLQFLFEYFSETQRNKGNFPGRFSGRQFSNSRSEMNVSTLELGDSALYLCASSWDRNTEAFFGQGTRLTVV.

V and J are TRBV2 and TRBJ1-2; TRBD1 aligns across 8 bases. The germline V gene has CDR1 SNHLY and CDR2 FYNNEI. This CDR3 spans 14 amino acids. J was trimmed by 3 bases and V by 6 bases; bases with no gene match: 6. CDR3 protein: CASSSQGAHYGYTF. The CDR3 nucleotides read TGTGCCAGCAGCTCCCAGGGGGCGCACTATGGCTACACCTTC.

V and J are TRBV2 and TRBJ1-5, with TRBD1 identical over 8 bases. CDR3 length: 14 amino acids. Germline V lookup: CDR1 SNHLY, CDR2 FYNNEI. J was trimmed by 4 bases and V by 5 bases; bases with no gene match: 4. The CDR3: CASSHWTGNQPQHF. As DNA, the CDR3 is TGTGCCAGCAGTCATTGGACAGGGAATCAGCCCCAGCATTTT.

The chain has TRBV6-5 and TRBJ1-2; the match to TRBD1 covers 7 bases. The trim removed 2 bases at V and 5 bases at J, leaving 5 bases unmatched. Germline lookup yields CDR1 MNHEY and CDR2 SVGAGI. This CDR3 comprises 14 residues. The CDR3 protein is CASSYDRAPYGYTF. CDR3 DNA sequence: TGTGCCAGCAGTTACGACAGGGCTCCGTATGGCTACACCTTC.

This CDR3 is CASSRGQSSYEQYF. The CDR3 coding sequence is TGCGCCAGCAGTCGAGGACAGAGCTCCTACGAGCAGTACTTC. The V gene is TRBV4-1, the J gene TRBJ2-7; D perhaps matches TRBD1 (6 bases). This CDR3 has 14 residues. Trimming removed 6 bases from V and 0 bases from J, with 12 bases in between. From germline, CDR1 is MGHRA and CDR2 YSYEKL.

Written as DNA, the CDR3 is TGTGCCAGCAAGCGGGCGGGGGGCACAGATACGCAGTATTTT. It yields the protein CASKRAGGTDTQYF. The chain joins TRBV2 to TRBJ2-3; 7 positions agree with TRBD2. The CDR3 consists of 14 residues. V trimming: 7 bases; J trimming: 1 base; junction bases outside the gene matches: 5. The germline V gene encodes CDR1 SNHLY and CDR2 FYNNEI.

The gene calls are TRBV10-3 and TRBJ1-1, with TRBD1 identical over 8 bases. The length of the CDR3 is 15 residues. CDR1 and CDR2 (germline): ENHRY, SYGVKD. V lost 5 bases, J lost 2 bases, and 7 bases stayed unmatched. The CDR3 sequence: CAISMDREGNTEAFF. The CDR3 bases are TGTGCCATCAGTATGGACAGGGAAGGAAACACTGAAGCTTTCTTT.

The chain links TRBV29-1 to TRBJ1-1; possibly TRBD1 for D (5 bases). Germline V CDR1 and CDR2: SQVTM, ANQGSEA. The CDR3 loop spans 15 amino acids. With 1 base removed from V and 1 base from J, the gap between germline ends came to 13 bases. CDR3 sequence reads: CSVEGYGATNTEAFF. CDR3 nucleotides: TGCAGCGTTGAAGGGTATGGGGCGACGAACACTGAAGCTTTCTTT.

V usage is TRBV6-5 and J usage is TRBJ2-4; 9 nucleotides line up with TRBD1. This CDR3 comprises 15 residues. Losses at the gene ends were 6 bases for V and 0 bases for J; bases not matched to a gene: 3. Looked up from germline, CDR1 is MNHEY and CDR2 is SVGAGI. This CDR3 is CASRQGAPAKNIQYF. As DNA, the CDR3 is TGTGCCAGCAGACAGGGGGCCCCAGCCAAAAACATTCAGTACTTC.

V usage is TRBV28 and J usage is TRBJ1-5, with D unresolved. V was cut by 8 bases and J by 0 bases, with 11 bases left in between. Germline V CDR1 and CDR2: MDHEN, SYDVKM. There are 14 residues in the CDR3. CDR3 loop: CASRPPGSNQPQHF. The CDR3 region has the DNA TGTGCCAGCCGTCCACCAGGTAGCAATCAGCCCCAGCATTTT.

This chain joins TRBV4-3 and TRBJ1-1; maybe TRBD1 (6 bases). With 6 bases removed from V and 8 bases from J, the gap between germline ends came to 28 bases. Germline values: CDR1 LGHNA, CDR2 YSLEER. The CDR3 has 17 amino acids. CDR3 region: CASSQTPSQGSYSEAFF. The CDR3 DNA sequence: TGCGCCAGCAGTCAGACCCCATCACAGGGATCATACTCCGAAGCTTTCTTT.

The chain uses TRBV19 and TRBJ1-4, with 7 bases identical to TRBD1. There are 15 residues in the CDR3. Germline lookup yields CDR1 LNHDA and CDR2 SQIVND (reference sequence). Trimming cost V 5 bases and J 5 bases; bases outside gene matches: 8. The CDR3 spells CASSARTGSNEKLFF. The DNA for the CDR3 is TGTGCCAGTAGTGCCCGGACAGGTTCAAATGAAAAACTGTTTTTT.

This chain links TRBV5-1 with TRBJ1-2; D gene uncertain. Trimming left V 4 bases short and J 2 bases short, with 18 bases between. Germline assignment: CDR1 SGHRS and CDR2 YFSETQ. The CDR3 loop spans 16 amino acids. This CDR3 reads CASSPSASQQNYGYTF. The CDR3, as DNA: TGCGCCAGCAGCCCGTCAGCATCACAGCAGAACTATGGCTACACCTTC.

The chain employs TRBV6-6 and TRBJ2-3; maybe TRBD1 (6 bases). The CDR3 runs to 14 residues. Germline V CDR1 and CDR2: MNHNY, SVGAGI (reference sequence). V lost 5 bases to trimming and J lost 4 bases, with 13 bases between them. CDR3 protein: CASSDVGGSDTQYF. CDR3 DNA sequence: TGTGCCAGCAGTGACGTAGGGGGATCAGATACGCAGTATTTT.